This TCR beta chain came from a study of blood T cell repertoires in COVID-19. About the research overall: T cells, B-cell-depleted T cells, or PBMCs supplied cDNA or gDNA.

This clone showed up just a few times. Per the study methods: Reference gene primer amplification gave estimated nucleated cell counts. The protocol was immunoSEQ multiplex PCR, while the TCRdb copy is restricted to in-frame clones and leaves out a portion. V, J and clone size derive from that table, while D and trimming were established from the DNA sequence. There are roughly 320,000 clones in the sample; 70% to 90% occur only once, and 1.3% lies in the top ten. This clonotype was obtained from a man in his 70s with acute or convalescent COVID-19. Sequencing used peripheral blood.

The CDR3 bases are TGTGCCAGCTCGGAGCAGGGGGCCATGAACACTGAAGCTTTCTTT. Translated: CASSEQGAMNTEAFF. The V gene is TRBV28, the J gene TRBJ1-1, with TRBD1 matching over 8 bases. The germline gives CDR1 MDHEN, CDR2 SYDVKM. Losses at the gene ends were 8 bases for V and 0 bases for J; bases not matched to a gene: 8. The CDR3 length is 15 residues.